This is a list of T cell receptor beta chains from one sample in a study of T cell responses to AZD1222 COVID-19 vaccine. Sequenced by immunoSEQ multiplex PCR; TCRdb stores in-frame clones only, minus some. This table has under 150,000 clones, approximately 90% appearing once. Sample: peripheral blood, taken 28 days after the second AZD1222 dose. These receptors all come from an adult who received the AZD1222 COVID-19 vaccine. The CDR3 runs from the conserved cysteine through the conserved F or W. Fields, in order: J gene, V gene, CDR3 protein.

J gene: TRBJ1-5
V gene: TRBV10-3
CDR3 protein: CASGMHQPQHF

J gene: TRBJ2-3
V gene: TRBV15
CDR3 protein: CATSRGQGIPDTQYF

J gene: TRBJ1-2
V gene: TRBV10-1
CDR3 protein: CASSGGFRDSVTF

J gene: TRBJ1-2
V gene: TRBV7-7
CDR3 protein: CASRGKSGVSLYGYTF

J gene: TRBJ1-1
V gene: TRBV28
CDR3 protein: CASRISLGQLNTEAFF

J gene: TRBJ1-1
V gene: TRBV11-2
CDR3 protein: CASSLVGVMAFF

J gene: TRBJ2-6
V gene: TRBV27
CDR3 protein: CASSFTRAGANVLTF

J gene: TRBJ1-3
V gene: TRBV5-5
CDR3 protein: CASRGVGSGNTIYF

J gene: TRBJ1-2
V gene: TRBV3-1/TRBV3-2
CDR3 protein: CASRRGSGGYTF

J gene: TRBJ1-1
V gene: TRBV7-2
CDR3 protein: CASSLYRTEAFF

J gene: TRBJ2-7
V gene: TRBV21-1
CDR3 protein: CASSKQFPGLARSPFSYEQYF

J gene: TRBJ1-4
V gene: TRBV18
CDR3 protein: CASSPGDMINEKLFF

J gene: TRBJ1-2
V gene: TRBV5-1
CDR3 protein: CASSPPGGLYGYTF